The 27 T cell receptor beta chains reported below all come from one sample, sequenced in a study of CXCR3-negative and CXCR3-positive naive CD8 T cells. Overall study findings and caveats: Naive cells that were CXCR3-positive had more hydrophobic TRB CDR3s (compared with CXCR3-negative naive cells).

The antigens these receptors bind are not known. The TRB libraries of cDNA were built by UMI-labeled 5' RACE. TCRdb re-called the 5' RACE reads; every CDR3 protein appears as one record, without DNA. This repertoire includes 120,000 or so distinct CDR3 sequences. The sequencing sample was made of naive CXCR3+ CD8+ T cells from blood. Subset here: CD45RO-CCR7+CD27+CD95- naive CD8+ T cells expressing CXCR3 (TNR3+). These receptors originate from a human donor in good health. Some clones in this sample may be carry-over from other donors' samples.

The CDR3 reads CASSLLGGGNNEQFF. The genes are TRBV7-2 and TRBJ2-1; the TRBD1 assignment by TCRdb is unverifiable without DNA. Germline V lookup: CDR1 SGHTA, CDR2 FQGNSA. This CDR3 is built from 15 residues.

The chain uses TRBV5-4 and TRBJ2-7; no DNA is available, so the TRBD1 call from TCRdb remains unchecked. The CDR3 covers 15 residues. In germline, CDR1 is SGHNT, CDR2 YYREEE (reference sequence). CDR3 amino acids: CASSTGGGTTYEQYF.

The chain is built from TRBV6-2 or TRBV6-3 and TRBJ1-1. This CDR3 is built from 13 residues. From germline, CDR1 is MNHEY and CDR2 SVGEGT. CDR3 sequence reads: CASNIGVNTEAFF.

The V and J genes are TRBV29-1 and TRBJ2-1; TCRdb indicates TRBD2, and absent DNA this call remains unverified. CDR1 is SQVTM and CDR2 is ANQGSEA in the germline V gene. This CDR3 is 12 amino acids long. CDR3: CSVSPGGSEQFF.

V gene TRBV2 combines with J gene TRBJ1-2; as DNA is missing, the TRBD1 call by TCRdb cannot be tested. The germline CDR1 and CDR2 sequences are SNHLY and FYNNEI. The CDR3 runs to 15 residues. This CDR3 is CASRAGTGLNYGYTF.

This chain joins TRBV12-3 or TRBV12-4 and TRBJ2-1; TCRdb's assignment of TRBD2 cannot be checked, as there is no DNA. This CDR3 has 14 amino acids. Here the CDR3 reads CASSHLAGGNEQFF.

This chain links TRBV29-1 with TRBJ2-2. CDR1 is SQVTM and CDR2 is ANQGSEA in the germline V gene. This CDR3 spans 11 amino acids. CDR3 protein: CSVMGTGELFF.

V usage is TRBV7-6 and J usage is TRBJ2-7; TCRdb lists TRBD1, though no DNA is available to test this call. From germline, CDR1 is SGHVS and CDR2 FNYEAQ. CDR3 size: 14 residues. CDR3 sequence: CASSSSGGASEQYF.

The rearrangement uses TRBV4-1 and TRBJ2-6; TCRdb calls TRBD1, which cannot be checked without DNA. The germline V gene has CDR1 MGHRA and CDR2 YSYEKL. CDR3 length: 17 residues. The CDR3 region is CASSQEGAGSGANVLTF.

The rearrangement links TRBV25-1 to TRBJ2-5; TCRdb lists TRBD2, though no DNA is available to test this call. Germline CDR1 and CDR2: MGHDK and SYGVNS. CDR3 size: 13 residues. This chain's CDR3 is CASRTSGQETQYF.

This chain connects TRBV29-1 to TRBJ2-5; TCRdb picks TRBD1, but there is no DNA to check that call. CDR1 is SQVTM and CDR2 is ANQGSEA in the germline V gene. The CDR3 spans 13 residues. CDR3 loop: CSVEFWGPEAQYF.

The rearrangement links TRBV5-6 to TRBJ1-1; the TRBD1 assignment by TCRdb is unverifiable without DNA. Germline CDR1 SGHDT, CDR2 YYEEEE. The CDR3 loop spans 14 amino acids. The CDR3 is CASSLPSDRAEAFF.

The genes are TRBV28 and TRBJ2-7. This CDR3 is 14 amino acids long. Looked up from germline, CDR1 is MDHEN and CDR2 is SYDVKM. The CDR3 here is CASSSRRRTYEQYF. Using reference TRBV28 and TRBJ2-7 for the parts outside the CDR3, the full variable domain is DVKVTQSSRYLVKRTGEKVFLECVQDMDHENMFWYRQDPGLGLRLIYFSYDVKMKEKGDIPEGYSVSREKKERFSLILESASTNQTSMYLCASSSRRRTYEQYFGPGTRLTVT.

The chain joins TRBV4-3 to TRBJ1-5; with no DNA, the TCRdb D assignment of TRBD1 cannot be verified. Germline CDR1 LGHNA, CDR2 YSLEER. This CDR3 spans 13 amino acids. The CDR3 sequence is CASSQDRQGPQHF.

The V call is TRBV4-1, the J call TRBJ1-1; the TCRdb call, TRBD1, lacks DNA for checking. Germline CDR1 reads MGHRA; CDR2 reads YSYEKL. The CDR3 has 16 residues. The CDR3 reads CASSQRQGGLNTEAFF.

CDR3 loop: CASSEGGGKLFF. V usage is TRBV25-1 and J usage is TRBJ1-4. Germline V CDR1 and CDR2: MGHDK, SYGVNS. This CDR3 is 12 amino acids long.

The chain links TRBV4-3 to TRBJ2-1. There are 17 residues in the CDR3. Germline-derived CDR1 and CDR2 are LGHNA and YSLEER. CDR3: CASSQDRFAGEYNEQFF.

The CDR3 region is CASSLGPGLATNTGELFF. The J gene is TRBJ2-2, the V gene TRBV7-6; lacking DNA, the TRBD2 call made by TCRdb goes unchecked. The CDR3 loop spans 18 amino acids. Germline CDR1 and CDR2: SGHVS and FNYEAQ.

The CDR3 protein is CSVLALYGYTF. The rearrangement links TRBV29-1 to TRBJ1-2. The CDR3 covers 11 residues. Germline CDR1 is SQVTM and CDR2 is ANQGSEA. Drawing the rest from reference TRBV29-1 and TRBJ1-2, the complete variable domain is SAVISQKPSRDICQRGTSLTIQCQVDSQVTMMFWYRQQPGQSLTLIATANQGSEATYESGFVIDKFPISRPNLTFSTLTVSNMSPEDSSIYLCSVLALYGYTFGSGTRLTVV.

The chain's CDR3 is CSAYGTGITEAFF. This chain connects TRBV20-1 to TRBJ1-1; there is no DNA to check the TCRdb D call of TRBD1. Germline CDR1 DFQATT, CDR2 SNEGSKA (reference sequence). CDR3 size: 13 residues.

The chain carries TRBV13 and TRBJ1-2. CDR1 is PRHDT, CDR2 FYEKMQ, per germline (reference sequence). The CDR3 length is 14 residues. CDR3 loop: CASSQTPGNYGYTF.

This rearrangement joins TRBV6-2 or TRBV6-3 to TRBJ2-7; TCRdb designates TRBD1, a call that cannot be tested without DNA. The V gene's germline CDR1 is MNHEY and CDR2 SVGEGT. The CDR3 runs to 15 residues. CDR3 protein: CATKSTGGTAYEQYF.

The CDR3: CSVEDYDRGGYGYTF. The chain couples TRBV29-1 to TRBJ1-2; TCRdb reports TRBD1, a call that lacks DNA to check it against. This CDR3 is 15 amino acids long. In germline, CDR1 is SQVTM, CDR2 ANQGSEA.

The rearrangement links TRBV7-7 to TRBJ2-1; TCRdb's D gene call, TRBD2, goes unchecked for lack of DNA. Germline CDR1 reads SSHAT; CDR2 reads FNYEAQ (reference sequence). This CDR3 comprises 16 residues. CDR3 loop: CASSHGTSGEYNEQFF.

This chain uses TRBV20-1 with TRBJ2-7. This CDR3 is built from 17 residues. Looked up from germline, CDR1 is DFQATT and CDR2 is SNEGSKA (reference sequence). This CDR3 is CSARAVAVNSASYEQYF.

The rearrangement uses TRBV7-9 and TRBJ2-5. There are 11 residues in the CDR3. Germline CDR1 SEHNR, CDR2 FQNEAQ (reference sequence). The CDR3: CASRYGETQYF.

The chain is built from TRBV29-1 and TRBJ2-7; the D call of TRBD1 rests on TCRdb alone, since no DNA is present to check it. This CDR3 has 13 amino acids. Germline V gene data show CDR1 as SQVTM and CDR2 as ANQGSEA. The CDR3 here is CSVSGGTGYEQYF.